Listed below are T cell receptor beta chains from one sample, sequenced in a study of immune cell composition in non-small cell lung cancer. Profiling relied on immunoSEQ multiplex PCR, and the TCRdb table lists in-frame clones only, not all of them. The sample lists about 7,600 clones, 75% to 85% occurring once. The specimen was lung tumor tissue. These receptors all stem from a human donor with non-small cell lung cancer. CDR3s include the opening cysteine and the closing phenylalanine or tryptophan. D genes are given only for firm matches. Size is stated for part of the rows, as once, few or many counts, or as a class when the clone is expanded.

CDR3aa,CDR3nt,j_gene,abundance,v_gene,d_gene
CASSQDRGGSLEQFF,TGCGCCAGCAGCCAAGATCGCGGGGGTAGTCTTGAGCAGTTCTTC,TRBJ2-1,NA,TRBV4-3,TRBD2
CASSEPNQPQHF,TGTGCCAGCAGTGAACCAAATCAGCCCCAGCATTTT,TRBJ1-5,NA,TRBV2,NA
CASSMRDSPLHF,TGTGCCAGCAGTATGAGGGACAGTCCCCTTCACTTT,TRBJ1-6,few,TRBV6-5,TRBD1
CAISGGQGDGEKLFF,TGTGCCATCAGTGGTGGACAGGGCGATGGGGAAAAACTGTTTTTT,TRBJ1-4,NA,TRBV10-3,TRBD1
CASSLATGGFYNEQFF,TGTGCCAGCAGCTTGGCTACAGGGGGCTTCTACAATGAGCAGTTCTTC,TRBJ2-1,NA,TRBV7-9,TRBD1
CASSSSNSPLHF,TGTGCCAGCAGTTCCTCAAATTCACCCCTCCACTTT,TRBJ1-6,NA,TRBV6-5,NA
CASSIQGGISQPQHF,TGTGCCAGTAGTATTCAGGGAGGGATTTCGCAGCCCCAGCATTTT,TRBJ1-5,NA,TRBV19,NA
CASSEVPGEGNYTF,TGTGCCAGCAGTGAAGTCCCCGGGGAGGGGAACTACACCTTC,TRBJ1-2,NA,TRBV6-1,NA
CASSLVGATDTQYF,TGTGCCAGCAGCTTAGTCGGGGCCACAGATACGCAGTATTTT,TRBJ2-3,few,TRBV11-2,NA
CASSQFPGLAGRYNEQFF,TGCGCCAGCAGCCAATTTCCGGGACTAGCGGGGCGGTACAATGAGCAGTTCTTC,TRBJ2-1,NA,TRBV4-1,TRBD2
CASSLTGGYNSPLHF,TGTGCCAGCAGCTTGACAGGGGGGTATAATTCACCCCTCCACTTT,TRBJ1-6,NA,TRBV7-8,TRBD1
CASSSQASTNTEAFF,TGTGCCAGCAGTAGCCAGGCCTCCACGAACACTGAAGCTTTCTTT,TRBJ1-1,NA,TRBV6-4,NA
CASSQGALAGGRGGNGELFF,TGCGCCAGCAGCCAAGGCGCGCTAGCGGGGGGGCGAGGGGGAAACGGGGAGCTGTTTTTT,TRBJ2-2,few,TRBV4-1,TRBD2
CASSIGTGQFF,TGTGCCAGTAGTATAGGGACAGGGCAGTTCTTC,TRBJ2-1,NA,TRBV19,TRBD1
CASSFNVGGGQYF,TGTGCCAGCAGCTTTAATGTTGGGGGAGGACAGTACTTC,TRBJ2-7,NA,TRBV5-4,NA
CASSMDINYGYTF,TGTGCCAGCAGCATGGACATAAACTATGGCTACACCTTC,TRBJ1-2,NA,TRBV5-4,NA
CASSPGQGAGEQYF,TGTGCCAGCAGCCCCGGACAGGGGGCCGGCGAGCAGTACTTC,TRBJ2-7,NA,TRBV7-6,TRBD1
CASSIPGGPGNTIYF,TGTGCCAGTAGTATTCCCGGCGGGCCTGGAAACACCATATATTTT,TRBJ1-3,large,TRBV19,NA
CASSAGQDSYEQYF,TGTGCCAGCAGTGCGGGACAGGACTCCTACGAGCAGTACTTC,TRBJ2-7,NA,TRBV6-1,TRBD1
CASRNAGVTEAFF,TGTGCCAGCAGAAACGCAGGGGTGACTGAAGCTTTCTTT,TRBJ1-1,NA,TRBV28,NA
CASSLPLGAGGNNEQFF,TGTGCCAGCAGCTTGCCCCTTGGAGCGGGGGGAAACAATGAGCAGTTCTTC,TRBJ2-1,NA,TRBV5-4,TRBD2
CAVTSGGLSADTQYF,TGTGCCGTGACTAGCGGGGGGCTGTCGGCAGATACGCAGTATTTT,TRBJ2-3,NA,TRBV10-3,TRBD2
CASSFGGSFAKNIQYF,TGTGCCAGCAGCTTCGGGGGGAGTTTTGCCAAAAACATTCAGTACTTC,TRBJ2-4,NA,TRBV5-6,TRBD2
CASILGTGLTNEQFF,TGTGCCAGCATCTTGGGGACAGGGCTGACCAATGAGCAGTTCTTC,TRBJ2-1,NA,TRBV7-8,TRBD1
CASSPDSYSGNTIYF,TGTGCCAGCAGTCCCGACAGTTACTCTGGAAACACCATATATTTT,TRBJ1-3,NA,TRBV27,NA
CSVAGQGSTEAFF,TGCAGCGTGGCGGGACAGGGTTCCACTGAAGCTTTCTTT,TRBJ1-1,NA,TRBV29-1,TRBD1
CASSEAPPGTDQFF,TGTGCCAGCAGTGAAGCTCCTCCCGGGACAGACCAGTTCTTC,TRBJ2-1,NA,TRBV6-1,TRBD1
CASSWLYGYTF,TGTGCCAGCAGCTGGTTGTATGGCTACACCTTC,TRBJ1-2,NA,TRBV7-8,NA
CASSFDRAKVLNTEAFF,TGTGCCAGCAGCTTCGACAGGGCAAAGGTCTTGAACACTGAAGCTTTCTTT,TRBJ1-1,NA,TRBV7-9,TRBD1
CASSPDYGYTF,TGTGCCAGCAGTCCGGACTATGGCTACACCTTC,TRBJ1-2,NA,TRBV2,NA
CASSSHGGQGEKGYGYTF,TGTGCCAGCAGCTCCCACGGGGGACAGGGGGAAAAAGGCTATGGCTACACCTTC,TRBJ1-2,NA,TRBV4-2,TRBD1
CASSLAPESYEQYF,TGTGCCAGCAGCTTGGCGCCGGAATCCTACGAGCAGTACTTC,TRBJ2-7,NA,TRBV5-4,NA
CASKLGTANTEAFF,TGTGCCAGCAAACTAGGGACAGCGAACACTGAAGCTTTCTTT,TRBJ1-1,NA,TRBV5-6,TRBD1
CASREGGNSPLHF,TGTGCCAGCAGAGAGGGCGGGAATTCACCCCTCCACTTT,TRBJ1-6,few,TRBV2,NA
CATTKTSNQPQHF,TGTGCCACCACTAAAACTAGCAATCAGCCCCAGCATTTT,TRBJ1-5,NA,TRBV6-1,NA
CASSPQASGAGQPQHF,TGTGCCAGCAGCCCCCAGGCCTCAGGGGCAGGACAGCCCCAGCATTTT,TRBJ1-5,NA,TRBV7-2,NA
CASSVDVQGVTQYF,TGTGCCAGCAGCGTGGACGTACAGGGTGTTACGCAGTATTTT,TRBJ2-3,NA,TRBV9,NA
CASSWTGEVTDTQYF,TGTGCCAGCAGCTGGACAGGGGAGGTCACAGATACGCAGTATTTT,TRBJ2-3,few,TRBV7-9,TRBD1
CASRRDGLNEKLFF,TGTGCCAGCAGGAGGGACGGATTGAATGAAAAACTGTTTTTT,TRBJ1-4,once,TRBV6-6,NA